This entry lists 32 T cell receptor beta chains sequenced from one sample in a study of response to subunit inactivated influenza vaccine. Each CDR3 protein gets one entry after TCRdb re-called the RT-PCR reads with MiXCR. The sample lists 550,000 to 800,000 distinct CDR3 sequences; around 16% were seen once. Source: PBMCs from blood, taken roughly 12 days after vaccination. The receptor set was obtained from a man aged 50 to 59 who received an inactivated influenza vaccine.

This clonotype was detected only a few times. The rearrangement links TRBV9 to TRBJ2-7, with 10 bases lining up with TRBD2. Per the germline V gene, CDR1 is SGDLS and CDR2 is YYNGEE. The CDR3 is 15 residues long. J lost 7 bases, V lost 4 bases, and 11 bases had no gene match. Here the CDR3 DNA reads TGTGCCAGCAGCCCGGGGGAGCGGGGGGGCCAAGAGCAGTACTTC. This encodes CASSPGERGGQEQYF.

The genes are TRBV7-2 and TRBJ1-2; D is unresolved. Germline V gives CDR1 SGHTA, CDR2 FQGNSA. V gave up 3 bases and J gave up 8 bases, with 16 bases separating them. This CDR3 contains 14 residues. CDR3 in amino acids: CASSLRTAGEGYTF. The CDR3 coding sequence is TGTGCCAGCAGCTTGCGGACTGCTGGGGAGGGCTACACCTTC.

This clonotype was observed a few times. The chain uses TRBV5-1 and TRBJ2-1; the match to TRBD1 covers 8 bases. With V trimmed by 3 bases and J by 6 bases, 5 bases remained unmatched. This CDR3 contains 14 residues. CDR1 and CDR2 (germline): SGHRS, YFSETQ. The CDR3 bases are TGCGCCAGCAGCTCGGGACAGGCGGGCAATGAGCAGTTCTTC. Translated: CASSSGQAGNEQFF.

The chain carries TRBV11-2 and TRBJ2-5; 10 bases are a match to TRBD2. Germline-derived CDR1 and CDR2 are SGHAT and FQNNGV. The CDR3 covers 17 residues. The V segment lost 4 bases and the J segment 5 bases; nucleotides outside the gene matches: 13. The CDR3 reads CASSSKRGGGPRETQYF. Here the CDR3 DNA reads TGTGCCAGCAGCTCGAAGCGGGGGGGTGGACCTCGGGAGACCCAGTACTTC.

This clonotype was seen repeatedly, ten times or more. The chain couples TRBV20-1 to TRBJ2-1; 11 bases match TRBD1. This CDR3 is 14 amino acids long. Trimming at V came to 4 bases and at J to 5 bases, leaving 4 bases not matched to a gene. Germline lookup yields CDR1 DFQATT and CDR2 SNEGSKA (reference sequence). The CDR3 DNA is TGCAGTGCTATGAGGGACAGGGGGAACAATGAGCAGTTCTTC. This translates into CSAMRDRGNNEQFF.

The rearrangement joins TRBV12-3 or TRBV12-4 to TRBJ2-7; the match to TRBD1 covers 8 bases. The junction had 4 bases not matched to a gene; V was cut back by 1 base and J by 5 bases. This CDR3 region has 14 residues. DNA of the CDR3: TGTGCCAGCAGTTTAGTCCGGACAGGGAACGAGCAGTACTTC. Residues: CASSLVRTGNEQYF.

This chain connects TRBV20-1 to TRBJ2-5; 8 bases are shared with TRBD1. V shed 1 base, J shed 5 bases, and the junction held 12 bases outside the gene matches. From germline, CDR1 is DFQATT and CDR2 SNEGSKA (reference sequence). CDR3 length equals 16 residues. CDR3 bases: TGCAGTGCTAGAGGCCGCCGGGACAGGTTGGGGGAGACCCAGTACTTC. Translation: CSARGRRDRLGETQYF.

This clonotype was detected a few times. V and J are TRBV5-5 and TRBJ1-4, with D possibly matching TRBD1 (5 bases). V was cut by 3 bases and J by 8 bases, with 17 bases left in between. This CDR3 contains 15 residues. Looked up from germline, CDR1 is SGHKS and CDR2 is YYEKEE (reference sequence). The CDR3 region is CASSSIGAGGEKLFF. Here the CDR3 DNA reads TGTGCCAGCAGCTCGATAGGAGCCGGGGGGGAAAAACTGTTTTTT.

This clonotype appeared a single time. This chain joins TRBV12-3 or TRBV12-4 and TRBJ1-2; the match to TRBD1 covers 9 bases. This CDR3 contains 14 residues. Trimming removed 6 bases from V and 4 bases from J; junction bases left unmatched: 6. The CDR3 region has the DNA TGTGCCAGCAGCCCGACAGGGGGAAGCTATGGCTACACCTTC. Residues: CASSPTGGSYGYTF.

About this clonotype: A junction boundary mismatches the germline segment, possibly from a read error. The J gene is TRBJ2-2, the V gene TRBV4-1, with 7 positions matching TRBD1. This CDR3 comprises 16 residues. Germline CDR1 is MGHRA and CDR2 is YSYEKL. The CDR3 coding sequence is TGCGCCAGCAGCTTTAGGGGGACAGCGAACACCGAGGAGCTGTTTTTT. Protein: CASSFRGTANTEELFF.

This chain connects TRBV4-1 to TRBJ1-1, with 7 bases that match TRBD1. Looked up from germline, CDR1 is MGHRA and CDR2 is YSYEKL. The V gene end was trimmed by 1 base and the J gene end by 1 base; junction bases not matched to a gene: 3. The CDR3 is made up of 15 amino acids. CDR3 region: CASSQGTGWNTEAFF. Here the CDR3 DNA reads TGCGCCAGCAGCCAAGGGACAGGCTGGAACACTGAAGCTTTCTTT.

This sequence joins TRBV20-1 and TRBJ2-1, with D perhaps matching TRBD1 (5 bases). The CDR3 totals 15 residues. Germline V gives CDR1 DFQATT, CDR2 SNEGSKA (reference sequence). CDR3 DNA: TGCACTGCCCCCCGTGCGGACACCCTAGTCAATGAGCAGTTCTTC. Its translation is CTAPRADTLVNEQFF.

This clonotype showed up just a few times. The rearrangement links TRBV25-1 to TRBJ2-7; 7 positions match TRBD1. The CDR3 has 13 amino acids. CDR1 is MGHDK and CDR2 is SYGVNS in the germline V gene. Trimming removed 3 bases from V and 4 bases from J; junction bases left unmatched: 3. The CDR3 sequence: CASSDYRGYEQYF. Here the CDR3 DNA reads TGTGCCAGCAGTGATTACAGGGGTTACGAGCAGTACTTC.

V gene TRBV20-1 combines with J gene TRBJ2-4, with 7 nucleotides matching TRBD2. The CDR3 is 15 amino acids. V dropped 4 bases and J dropped 2; count of bases not matched to a gene: 8. Germline V gene data show CDR1 as DFQATT and CDR2 as SNEGSKA (reference sequence). The chain's CDR3 is CSATGGAISKNIQYF. DNA of the CDR3: TGCAGTGCTACGGGGGGAGCAATCTCCAAAAACATTCAGTACTTC.

Ten or more counts support this clonotype. CDR3 bases: TGTGCCATCAGTACAGGGGCTGGTGGCTACACCTTC. Translation gives CAISTGAGGYTF. The chain carries TRBV10-3 and TRBJ1-2; 7 bases agree with TRBD1. This CDR3 has 12 residues. Germline V CDR1 and CDR2: ENHRY, SYGVKD. J was trimmed by 7 bases and V by 5 bases; bases with no gene match: 4.

This chain links TRBV20-1 with TRBJ2-3; 12 nucleotides match TRBD2. V gave up 2 bases and J gave up 2 bases; unmatched junction bases: 5. Germline V gene sequence: CDR1 DFQATT, CDR2 SNEGSKA (reference sequence). The CDR3 extends over 16 amino acids. The CDR3 is CSARIGLAGSTDTQYF. CDR3 sequence (DNA): TGCAGTGCTAGAATCGGACTAGCGGGGTCCACAGATACGCAGTATTTT.

The rearrangement joins TRBV4-2 to TRBJ2-7; D might be TRBD2 (5 bases). Germline V gene lookup returns CDR1 LGHNA and CDR2 YNFKEQ. Trimming stripped 4 bases from V and 5 bases from J, with 9 bases between. This CDR3 is built from 12 residues. The CDR3 sequence: CASSRAGNEQYF. The CDR3 nucleotides read TGTGCCAGCAGCCGGGCCGGGAACGAGCAGTACTTC.

This rearrangement joins TRBV20-1 to TRBJ1-4; no firm D call. The germline V gene has CDR1 DFQATT and CDR2 SNEGSKA (reference sequence). CDR3 length: 12 residues. The CDR3 sequence is CSPKATNEKLFF. The CDR3 DNA reads as TGCAGCCCCAAAGCAACTAATGAAAAACTGTTTTTT.

This sequence joins TRBV5-1 and TRBJ1-3; D is uncertain. V lost 0 bases to trimming and J lost 0 bases, with 7 bases between them. Germline CDR1 is SGHRS and CDR2 is YFSETQ. This CDR3 region has 15 residues. This CDR3 is CASSLVQASGNTIYF. The CDR3 bases are TGCGCCAGCAGCTTGGTCCAGGCCTCTGGAAACACCATATATTTT.

This clonotype came up a few times. The V call is TRBV7-2, the J call TRBJ2-3; 12 bases are shared with TRBD1. The CDR3 length is 16 residues. The V and J ends lost 4 bases and 6 bases, in that order; junction bases with no gene match: 8. Germline V gene sequence: CDR1 SGHTA, CDR2 FQGNSA. CDR3 bases: TGTGCCAGCAGCTACCAGCCGGGACAGGGGGCGGATACGCAGTATTTT. Its protein product is CASSYQPGQGADTQYF.

The chain combines TRBV10-3 with TRBJ2-3, with D unresolved. CDR3 size: 12 residues. Trimming took 10 bases from V and 6 from J, leaving 14 bases between them. In germline, CDR1 is ENHRY, CDR2 SYGVKD. The CDR3 region has the DNA TGTGCCACTGGGTCGAATCGGGATACGCAGTATTTT. This translates into CATGSNRDTQYF.

This clonotype was counted between two and nine times. V is TRBV3-1 and J is TRBJ1-1; D is uncertain. Germline lookup yields CDR1 LGHDT and CDR2 YNNKEL (reference sequence). The CDR3 loop spans 12 amino acids. Trimming removed 8 bases at V and 0 bases at J, with 7 bases between. The CDR3, as DNA: TGTGCCAGCTTCGGACTGAACACTGAAGCTTTCTTT. Amino acids: CASFGLNTEAFF.

This clonotype turned up a few times. This rearrangement joins TRBV20-1 to TRBJ2-1; 10 bases line up with TRBD2. The CDR3 sequence is 15 residues long. Germline V gene data show CDR1 as DFQATT and CDR2 as SNEGSKA (reference sequence). The junction had 11 bases not matched to a gene; V was cut back by 6 bases and J by 6 bases. The CDR3 DNA follows: TGCAGTGCCCTGACCGGGACTAGCGTGAGCAATGAGCAGTTCTTC. It yields the protein CSALTGTSVSNEQFF.

The V and J genes are TRBV30 and TRBJ2-1; 15 bases fit TRBD2. The CDR3 spans 17 residues. The V segment lost 5 bases and the J segment 5 bases; nucleotides outside the gene matches: 10. Germline assignment: CDR1 GTSNPN and CDR2 SVGIG (reference sequence). CDR3 residues: CAWSTGTSGRWHNEQFF. The CDR3 nucleotides are TGTGCCTGGTCAACCGGGACTAGCGGGAGGTGGCACAATGAGCAGTTCTTC.

This clonotype was detected ten times or more. This chain connects TRBV9 to TRBJ2-7; D call uncertain. Trimming took off 0 bases at V and 1 base at J, with 14 bases between the two ends. CDR1 is SGDLS and CDR2 is YYNGEE in the germline V gene. The CDR3 is 16 residues long. CDR3 region: CASSVDSRSLSYEQYF. CDR3 nucleotides: TGTGCCAGCAGCGTAGACTCCCGGTCTCTATCCTACGAGCAGTACTTC.

In its sample, this clonotype was seen a few times. V is TRBV7-2 and J is TRBJ1-1; D gene unclear. CDR1 is SGHTA, CDR2 FQGNSA, per germline. The CDR3 sequence is 13 residues long. Trimming removed 4 bases from V and 5 bases from J, with 11 bases in between. The CDR3 spells CASSSSSRTEAFF. CDR3 sequence (DNA): TGTGCCAGCAGCTCCTCGTCGAGGACTGAAGCTTTCTTT.

This clonotype was seen ten or more times. V gene TRBV5-1 combines with J gene TRBJ2-7; D may be TRBD2 (6 bases). The CDR3 runs to 13 residues. The germline gives CDR1 SGHRS, CDR2 YFSETQ. Trimming cost V 4 bases and J 6 bases, with 14 bases left between them. CDR3 loop: CASSPPEGFEQYF. As DNA, the CDR3 is TGCGCCAGCAGCCCACCGGAGGGGTTCGAGCAGTACTTC.

This clonotype was counted only a few times. The V gene is TRBV10-3, the J gene TRBJ2-1; 8 bases align to TRBD2. Trimming removed 4 bases from V and 9 bases from J; junction bases left unmatched: 17. Germline lookup yields CDR1 ENHRY and CDR2 SYGVKD. This CDR3 contains 17 residues. In DNA form, the CDR3 reads TGTGCCATCAGTGCAACTAGCGGAGCACGTGCTGGCGGTGAGCAGTTCTTC. Its protein is CAISATSGARAGGEQFF.

This clonotype has only a few counts. The rearrangement joins TRBV28 to TRBJ2-7; 9 positions agree with TRBD2. Trimming took 1 base from V and 6 from J; bases not matched to a gene: 1. The germline V gene encodes CDR1 MDHEN and CDR2 SYDVKM. The CDR3 is 13 amino acids. The CDR3 loop is CASSLLAGAEQYF. As DNA, the CDR3 is TGTGCCAGCAGTTTATTAGCGGGGGCCGAGCAGTACTTC. Full variable domain (rest looked up from reference TRBV28 and TRBJ2-7): DVKVTQSSRYLVKRTGEKVFLECVQDMDHENMFWYRQDPGLGLRLIYFSYDVKMKEKGDIPEGYSVSREKKERFSLILESASTNQTSMYLCASSLLAGAEQYFGPGTRLTVT.

The chain recombines TRBV4-3 with TRBJ2-3; maybe TRBD1 (5 bases). V was shortened by 2 bases and J by 2 bases, with 14 bases between the two germline ends. This CDR3 contains 16 residues. Germline CDR1 reads LGHNA; CDR2 reads YSLEER. CDR3 in DNA: TGCGCCAGCAGCCAATACGGACAATTAAACACAGATACGCAGTATTTT. This codes for CASSQYGQLNTDTQYF.

V is TRBV10-2 and J is TRBJ1-1; a weak D match, TRBD1 (5 bases). There are 13 residues in the CDR3. The V and J ends lost 6 bases and 4 bases respectively, with 12 bases between them. CDR1 is WSHSY, CDR2 SAAADI, per germline. Here the CDR3 DNA reads TGCGCCAGCAGCAGCGGGGGGGGCACTGAAGCTTTCTTT. Residues: CASSSGGGTEAFF.

V is TRBV7-2 and J is TRBJ2-5; D remains unclear. V lost 5 bases and J 5 bases, leaving 12 bases between the germline ends. Germline loops: CDR1 SGHTA, CDR2 FQGNSA. The CDR3 is made up of 13 amino acids. This CDR3 is CASSPQSRETQYF. CDR3 nucleotides: TGTGCCAGCAGCCCCCAGAGTAGGGAGACCCAGTACTTC.